Below, one T cell receptor (beta chain) is given with its context. The antigen remains unidentified. This table comes from immunoSEQ multiplex PCR, and its TCRdb copy is limited to in-frame clones, with some not included. Of roughly 3,000 clones listed, roughly three quarters are singletons. V was shortened by 5 bases and J by 1 base, with 11 bases between the two germline ends. CDR1 is SEHNR and CDR2 is FQNEAQ in the germline V gene (reference sequence). The CDR3 extends over 15 amino acids. The source of the sample is a study of ipilimumab plus nivolumab after autologous stem cell transplantation. Whole-study results and caveats: The authors say TCR, Treg and microbiome findings warrant further study.

The TCR comes from a male donor with primary mediastinal lymphoma. J is TRBJ2-2 and V is TRBV7-9; TRBD2 is a possible D gene (5 bases). Sequencing was performed on PBMCs, taken in a trial of ipilimumab plus nivolumab as post-transplant consolidation. CDR3: CASSPIRGNTGELFF. The DNA of the CDR3 is TGTGCCAGCAGCCCTATTCGGGGGAACACCGGGGAGCTGTTTTTT.